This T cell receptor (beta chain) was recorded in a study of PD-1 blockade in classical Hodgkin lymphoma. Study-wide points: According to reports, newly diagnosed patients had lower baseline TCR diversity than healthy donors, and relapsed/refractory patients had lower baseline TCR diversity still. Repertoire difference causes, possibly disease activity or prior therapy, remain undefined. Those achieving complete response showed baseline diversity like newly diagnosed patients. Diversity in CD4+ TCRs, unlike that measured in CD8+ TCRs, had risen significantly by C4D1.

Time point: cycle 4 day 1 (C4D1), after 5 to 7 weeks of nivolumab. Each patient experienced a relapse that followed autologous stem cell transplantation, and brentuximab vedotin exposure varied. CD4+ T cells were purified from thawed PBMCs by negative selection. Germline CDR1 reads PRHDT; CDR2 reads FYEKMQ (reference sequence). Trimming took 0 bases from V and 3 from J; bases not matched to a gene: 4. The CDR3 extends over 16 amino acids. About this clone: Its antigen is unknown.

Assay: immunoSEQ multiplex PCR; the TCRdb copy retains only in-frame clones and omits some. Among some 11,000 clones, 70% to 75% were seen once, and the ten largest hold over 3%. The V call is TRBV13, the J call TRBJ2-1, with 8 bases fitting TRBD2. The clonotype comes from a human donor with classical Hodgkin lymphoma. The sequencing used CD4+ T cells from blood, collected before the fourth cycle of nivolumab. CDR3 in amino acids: CASSLGSGRSYNEQFF. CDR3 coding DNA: TGTGCCAGCAGCTTAGGAAGCGGGAGAAGCTACAATGAGCAGTTCTTC.